The rows below give T cell receptor beta chains drawn from one sample of a study of cytomegalovirus exposure and HLA in healthy donors. TCRdb's copy holds only in-frame clones and misses some; the assay was immunoSEQ multiplex PCR. The sample has 150,000 to 170,000 clones, about 76% seen once. The sequenced sample was PBMCs. The receptors come from a man aged 25-45 years in good health and CMV-seropositive. The CDR3 runs from the conserved cysteine through the conserved F or W. The D gene is left open where the match is weak. Size is stated for part of the rows, as once, few or many counts, or as a class when the clone is expanded.

d_call,cdr3_length,v_call,j_call,clone_size,cdr3_aa,cdr3_nt
-,12,TRBV7-2,TRBJ1-6,few,CASSLRVSPLHF,TGTGCCAGCAGCTTACGGGTCTCACCCCTCCACTTT
TRBD1,17,TRBV9,TRBJ1-4,-,CASSATTGERANEKLFF,TGTGCCAGCAGCGCCACCACAGGGGAGAGGGCTAATGAAAAACTGTTTTTT
-,12,TRBV29-1,TRBJ2-1,few,CSGRGGYNEQFF,TGCAGCGGTAGAGGGGGTTACAATGAGCAGTTCTTC
-,13,TRBV6-1,TRBJ2-3,-,CASARRETDTQYF,TGTGCCAGCGCCCGCAGGGAAACAGATACGCAGTATTTT
TRBD1,14,TRBV27,TRBJ2-1,-,CASSLLGTGNEQFF,TGTGCCAGCAGTTTGTTAGGGACAGGGAATGAGCAGTTCTTC
-,13,TRBV29-1,TRBJ2-3,-,CSVPGHRADTQYF,TGCAGCGTTCCGGGACATAGGGCAGATACGCAGTATTTT
-,14,TRBV4-1,TRBJ1-6,once,CASRLQLVNSPLHF,TGCGCCAGCAGATTACAGCTCGTTAATTCACCCCTCCACTTT
TRBD1,15,TRBV2,TRBJ1-5,-,CASKPGQGGNQPQHF,TGTGCCAGCAAACCGGGACAGGGTGGAAATCAGCCCCAGCATTTT
TRBD1,17,TRBV4-2,TRBJ2-1,-,CASSQDRNRGQYNEQFF,TGTGCCAGCAGCCAAGATCGGAACAGGGGGCAATACAATGAGCAGTTCTTC
TRBD1,17,TRBV5-1,TRBJ2-6,-,CASSPGTGGYGANVLTF,TGCGCCAGCAGCCCCGGGACAGGGGGCTATGGGGCCAACGTCCTGACTTTC
-,15,TRBV4-3,TRBJ2-3,-,CASSLRESSTDTQYF,TGCGCCAGCAGCCTCCGGGAGTCTAGCACAGATACGCAGTATTTT
-,17,TRBV4-1,TRBJ2-1,-,CASSHYATGTQGNEQFF,TGCGCCAGCAGCCACTACGCCACAGGGACCCAAGGGAATGAGCAGTTCTTC
-,14,TRBV11-2,TRBJ2-1,-,CASSSTYGLFEQFF,TGTGCCAGCAGCTCCACCTACGGACTATTTGAGCAGTTCTTC
TRBD1,15,TRBV9,TRBJ2-3,-,CASSARGLGTDTQYF,TGTGCCAGCAGCGCCAGGGGGCTTGGCACAGATACGCAGTATTTT
-,11,TRBV20-1,TRBJ2-3,-,CSARLTDTQYF,TGCAGTGCTAGACTCACAGATACGCAGTATTTT
TRBD1,15,TRBV6-5,TRBJ2-2,-,CASSTDRGLTGELFF,TGTGCCAGCAGTACCGACAGGGGGCTAACCGGGGAGCTGTTTTTT
-,16,TRBV4-2,TRBJ2-3,-,CASSHESPWAEDTQYF,TGTGCCAGCAGCCATGAAAGTCCCTGGGCTGAGGATACGCAGTATTTT
-,12,TRBV7-9,TRBJ1-1,-,CASSPVRRVAFF,TGTGCCAGCAGCCCTGTAAGGAGGGTCGCTTTCTTT
-,15,TRBV7-3,TRBJ2-3,-,CASSLVDTSTDTQYF,TGTGCCAGCAGCCTCGTGGACACTAGCACAGATACGCAGTATTTT
-,14,TRBV4-1,TRBJ1-5,few,CASSQGTERQPQHF,TGCGCCAGCAGCCAAGGGACAGAGCGTCAGCCCCAGCATTTT
-,14,TRBV5-1,TRBJ2-3,-,CASSLEGGTDTQYF,TGCGCCAGCAGCTTGGAGGGAGGCACAGATACGCAGTATTTT
TRBD2,15,TRBV28,TRBJ2-7,-,CASSSGLAGEYEQYF,TGTGCCAGCAGTTCAGGACTAGCGGGAGAATACGAGCAGTACTTC
TRBD1,14,TRBV2,TRBJ1-1,-,CASRIQGVNTEAFF,TGTGCCAGCAGGATACAGGGGGTAAACACTGAAGCTTTCTTT
TRBD2,15,TRBV5-1,TRBJ2-7,-,CASSLEGTSGSEQYF,TGCGCCAGCAGCTTGGAGGGGACTAGCGGGTCTGAGCAGTACTTC
TRBD2,15,TRBV11-1,TRBJ2-1,-,CASSVGLAGANEQFF,TGTGCCAGCAGCGTGGGGCTAGCGGGGGCCAATGAGCAGTTCTTC
TRBD2,18,TRBV9,TRBJ2-1,-,CASSVTSGGFNSYNEQFF,TGTGCCAGCAGCGTGACTAGCGGGGGGTTTAATTCCTACAATGAGCAGTTCTTC
TRBD2,17,TRBV2,TRBJ2-7,-,CASSPRASGNVLHEQYF,TGTGCCAGCAGTCCCCGGGCTAGCGGGAACGTCTTACACGAGCAGTACTTC
-,13,TRBV2,TRBJ1-2,-,CASTGDNNYGYTF,TGTGCCAGCACCGGGGACAATAACTATGGCTACACCTTC
-,17,TRBV19,TRBJ1-2,-,CASSIAPNREFNYGYTF,TGTGCCAGTAGTATAGCGCCGAACAGGGAGTTCAACTATGGCTACACCTTC
-,14,TRBV5-8,TRBJ2-1,-,CASSLGWSNNEQFF,TGTGCCAGCAGCTTGGGCTGGAGCAATAATGAGCAGTTCTTC
-,15,TRBV29-1,TRBJ2-7,-,CSVEGVRGVNYEQYF,TGCAGCGTTGAAGGCGTCAGGGGGGTAAACTACGAGCAGTACTTC
TRBD1,16,TRBV19,TRBJ1-2,once,CASSMAGQGANYGYTF,TGTGCCAGTAGTATGGCGGGGCAGGGGGCAAACTATGGCTACACCTTC
-,13,TRBV5-4,TRBJ1-6,-,CASSSGGNSPLHF,TGTGCCAGCAGCTCTGGCGGAAATTCACCCCTCCACTTT
-,15,TRBV5-1,TRBJ1-4,few,CASSLVSGFSEKLFF,TGCGCCAGCAGCTTGGTCTCGGGGTTCAGCGAAAAACTGTTTTTT
-,15,TRBV6-5,TRBJ2-2,-,CASSYIPRRPGELFF,TGTGCCAGCAGTTACATACCACGGAGGCCCGGGGAGCTGTTTTTT